The 18 T cell receptor beta chains below come from one sample, sequenced in a study of PD-1 blockade in classical Hodgkin lymphoma. TCRdb keeps only in-frame clones here, not all; method: immunoSEQ multiplex PCR. The sample has 75,000 to 100,000 clones, approximately 80% seen once. Every patient was affected by relapse after autologous stem cell transplantation, while exposure to brentuximab vedotin was not uniform. Specimen: peripheral blood mononuclear cells (PBMCs), collected at baseline. The receptors shown here come from a human donor with classical Hodgkin lymphoma.

The rearrangement uses TRBV28 and TRBJ2-7; 8 positions match TRBD2. CDR1 and CDR2 from the germline V gene are MDHEN and SYDVKM. The CDR3 is 15 residues long. V lost 6 bases and J lost 4; bases outside the gene matches: 11. The CDR3 region is CASRYGSSGFYEQYF. As DNA, the CDR3 is TGTGCCAGCAGATACGGGTCTAGCGGGTTTTACGAGCAGTACTTC. Full variable domain (outside the CDR3, taken from reference TRBV28 and TRBJ2-7): DVKVTQSSRYLVKRTGEKVFLECVQDMDHENMFWYRQDPGLGLRLIYFSYDVKMKEKGDIPEGYSVSREKKERFSLILESASTNQTSMYLCASRYGSSGFYEQYFGPGTRLTVT.

The gene calls are TRBV30 and TRBJ1-2; D possibly corresponds to TRBD1 (5 bases). V gave up 0 bases and J gave up 4 bases, with 21 bases separating them. The germline CDR1 and CDR2 sequences are GTSNPN and SVGIG (reference sequence). The CDR3 is 17 residues long. The chain's CDR3 is CAWSVPRGPALGYGYTF. The CDR3, as DNA: TGTGCCTGGAGTGTACCAAGGGGCCCGGCTTTGGGCTATGGCTACACCTTC. The whole variable domain, remainder taken from reference TRBV30 and TRBJ1-2, is SQTIHQWPATLVQPVGSPLSLECTVEGTSNPNLYWYRQAAGRGLQLLFYSVGIGQISSEVPQNLSASRPQDRQFILSSKKLLLSDSGFYLCAWSVPRGPALGYGYTFGSGTRLTVV.

The chain uses TRBV11-1 and TRBJ2-1; the match to TRBD2 covers 9 bases. CDR3 length: 15 amino acids. Germline V CDR1 and CDR2: SGHAT, FQDESV (reference sequence). V shed 5 bases and J 7 bases; nucleotides not matched to a gene: 9. The CDR3, as DNA: TGTGCCAGCAGCGCTAGCGGGATGGTTTCGAATGAGCAGTTCTTC. Translating gives CASSASGMVSNEQFF.

This sequence joins TRBV2 and TRBJ1-6, with D unresolved. In germline, CDR1 is SNHLY, CDR2 FYNNEI. The V end was cut by 8 bases, the J end by 3 bases, with 11 bases between. The CDR3 has 14 residues. The CDR3 sequence: CASGKDGYNSPLHF. The CDR3 bases are TGTGCCAGCGGAAAGGACGGCTATAATTCACCCCTCCACTTT.

The chain recombines TRBV10-2 with TRBJ1-1; D might be TRBD1 (6 bases). V was shortened by 4 bases and J by 0 bases, with 12 bases between the two germline ends. Germline V gene data show CDR1 as WSHSY and CDR2 as SAAADI. This CDR3 spans 15 amino acids. The CDR3 loop is CASSGTGGMNTEAFF. The CDR3 nucleotides read TGCGCCAGCAGTGGAACGGGGGGCATGAACACTGAAGCTTTCTTT.

The rearrangement links TRBV2 to TRBJ1-2; no clear D. The germline V gene encodes CDR1 SNHLY and CDR2 FYNNEI. The V and J ends lost 1 base and 5 bases respectively, with 8 bases between them. The CDR3 consists of 13 residues. Here the CDR3 reads CASSEGRGYGYTF. CDR3 sequence (DNA): TGTGCCAGCAGTGAAGGGCGCGGGTATGGCTACACCTTC.

V usage is TRBV7-2 and J usage is TRBJ2-7, with D uncertain. The CDR3 runs 14 residues. Deletions cut 1 base from V and 0 bases from J, with 7 bases between. Per the germline V gene, CDR1 is SGHTA and CDR2 is FQGNSA. The CDR3 DNA sequence: TGTGCCAGCAGCTTAGGGGCCTACTCCTACGAGCAGTACTTC. This encodes CASSLGAYSYEQYF.

The rearrangement uses TRBV5-6 and TRBJ2-5; D not resolved. This CDR3 has 14 amino acids. CDR1 and CDR2 (germline): SGHDT, YYEEEE. Trimming removed 0 bases from V and 4 bases from J, with 10 bases in between. As DNA, the CDR3 is TGTGCCAGCAGCTTGGTTTGGGCCGGAGAGACCCAGTACTTC. Its protein is CASSLVWAGETQYF. Combining the CDR3 with reference TRBV5-6 and TRBJ2-5 gives the whole variable domain DAGVTQSPTHLIKTRGQQVTLRCSPKSGHDTVSWYQQALGQGPQFIFQYYEEEERQRGNFPDRFSGHQFPNYSSELNVNALLLGDSALYLCASSLVWAGETQYFGPGTRLLVL.

J is TRBJ2-5 and V is TRBV29-1; 13 nucleotides agree with TRBD2. The CDR3 sequence is 14 residues long. Per the germline V gene, CDR1 is SQVTM and CDR2 is ANQGSEA. V trimming: 7 bases; J trimming: 5 bases; junction bases outside the gene matches: 7. This CDR3 is CSGTSGSGRETQYF. DNA for the CDR3: TGCAGCGGGACTAGCGGGAGCGGGCGCGAGACCCAGTACTTC.

The rearrangement links TRBV6-6 to TRBJ2-5; D gene uncertain. The J call may be wrong; the DNA end is better matched by TRBJ2-7. The CDR3 has 15 residues. Germline V gene lookup returns CDR1 MNHNY and CDR2 SVGAGI (reference sequence). The CDR3 sequence: CASSPIGVAHGEQYF. In nucleotides, the CDR3 is TGTGCCAGCAGTCCCATAGGTGTGGCCCACGGCGAGCAGTACTTC.

The chain has TRBV19 and TRBJ2-7; TRBD2 matches at 10 bases. The CDR3 loop spans 14 amino acids. V lost 5 bases, J lost 6 bases, and 7 bases stayed unmatched. The germline gives CDR1 LNHDA, CDR2 SQIVND (reference sequence). CDR3 bases: TGTGCCAGTAGTTGGAGCGGGAGGGCCTTCGAGCAGTACTTC. It encodes CASSWSGRAFEQYF.

This chain uses TRBV11-2 with TRBJ2-7; D may be TRBD1 or TRBD2 (6 bases each). This CDR3 is built from 13 residues. Trimming cost V 5 bases and J 6 bases, with 14 bases left between them. From germline, CDR1 is SGHAT and CDR2 FQNNGV. CDR3 sequence reads: CASSPRWGAEQYF. The CDR3 nucleotides read TGTGCCAGCAGCCCCCGGTGGGGGGCCGAGCAGTACTTC.

V gene TRBV18 combines with J gene TRBJ2-2, with D uncertain. This CDR3 contains 18 residues. Trimming stripped 4 bases from V and 4 bases from J, with 22 bases between. The V gene's germline CDR1 is KGHSH and CDR2 LQKENI. Here the CDR3 reads CASSLSIWSETSTGELFF. Written as DNA, the CDR3 is TGTGCCAGCTCACTATCCATTTGGTCTGAAACCTCCACCGGGGAGCTGTTTTTT.

This clone occurred a few times. The chain is built from TRBV5-6 and TRBJ2-1, with no clear D. This CDR3 region has 14 residues. The V gene lost 0 bases and the J gene lost 7 bases, with 11 bases spanning the gap. Germline V gene lookup returns CDR1 SGHDT and CDR2 YYEEEE. Here the CDR3 reads CASSLVGVQNEQFF. The CDR3 bases are TGTGCCAGCAGCTTGGTTGGGGTACAGAATGAGCAGTTCTTC.

The gene calls are TRBV7-2 and TRBJ1-2; no firm D call. Trimming cost V 0 bases and J 5 bases, with 19 bases left between them. The CDR3 spans 17 residues. CDR1 is SGHTA and CDR2 is FQGNSA in the germline V gene. CDR3 coding DNA: TGTGCCAGCAGCTTAGCACCAGGTTCCACACCCGCGTATGGCTACACCTTC. Translated: CASSLAPGSTPAYGYTF.

V and J are TRBV7-6 and TRBJ1-6; unclear D gene. The germline gives CDR1 SGHVS, CDR2 FNYEAQ. This CDR3 has 15 amino acids. V dropped 3 bases and J dropped 8 bases, with 14 bases sitting between them. The CDR3 sequence: CASSLGTVTDSPLHF. The DNA of the CDR3 is TGTGCCAGCAGCTTGGGTACAGTTACCGATTCACCCCTCCACTTT. The whole variable domain, remainder taken from reference TRBV7-6 and TRBJ1-6, is GAGVSQSPRYKVTKRGQDVALRCDPISGHVSLYWYRQALGQGPEFLTYFNYEAQQDKSGLPNDRFSAERPEGSISTLTIQRTEQRDSAMYRCASSLGTVTDSPLHFGNGTRLTVT.

The genes are TRBV28 and TRBJ1-1, with D possibly being TRBD1 (5 bases). CDR3 length: 14 amino acids. Trimming shortened V by 7 bases and J by 1 base, and 13 bases separated the two germline ends. CDR1 is MDHEN, CDR2 SYDVKM, per germline. The CDR3 DNA follows: TGTGCCAGCACCTCGGGACGGTCGAACACTGAAGCTTTCTTT. This encodes CASTSGRSNTEAFF.

V usage is TRBV4-2 and J usage is TRBJ2-2; D uncertain. Germline assignment: CDR1 LGHNA and CDR2 YNFKEQ. V dropped 3 bases and J dropped 4 bases, with 3 bases sitting between them. There are 12 residues in the CDR3. CDR3 residues: CASSQATGELFF. DNA for the CDR3: TGTGCCAGCAGCCAGGCCACCGGGGAGCTGTTTTTT.